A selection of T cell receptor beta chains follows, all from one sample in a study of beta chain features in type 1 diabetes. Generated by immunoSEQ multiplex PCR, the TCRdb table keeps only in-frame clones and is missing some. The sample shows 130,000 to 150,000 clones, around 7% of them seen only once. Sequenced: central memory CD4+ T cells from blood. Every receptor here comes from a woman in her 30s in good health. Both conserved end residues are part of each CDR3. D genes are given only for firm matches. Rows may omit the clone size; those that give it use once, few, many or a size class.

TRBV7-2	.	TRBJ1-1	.	CASSTGMDTEAFF	TGTGCCAGCAGCACAGGCATGGATACTGAAGCTTTCTTT
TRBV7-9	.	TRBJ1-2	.	CASSLESGRDYGYTF	TGTGCCAGCAGCTTAGAATCCGGGCGGGACTATGGCTACACCTTC
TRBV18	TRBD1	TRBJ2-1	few	CASRGQGAGNEQFF	TGTGCCAGCCGGGGACAGGGGGCTGGCAATGAGCAGTTCTTC
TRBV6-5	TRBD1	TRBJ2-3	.	CASSYRGQDTDTQYF	TGTGCCAGCAGTTACCGGGGACAGGACACAGATACGCAGTATTTT
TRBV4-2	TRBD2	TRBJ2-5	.	CASSQGLTSGLGETQYF	TGTGCCAGCAGCCAGGGATTGACTAGCGGGCTTGGGGAGACCCAGTACTTC
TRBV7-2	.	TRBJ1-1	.	CASSPLRDLNTEAFF	TGTGCCAGCAGTCCACTGCGGGATTTGAACACTGAAGCTTTCTTT
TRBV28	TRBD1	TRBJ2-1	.	CASRGSGTGKREQFF	TGTGCCAGCAGAGGATCCGGGACAGGGAAGCGGGAGCAGTTCTTC
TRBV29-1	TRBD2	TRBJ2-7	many	CSVLAGKYEQYF	TGCAGCGTATTAGCGGGAAAATACGAGCAGTACTTC
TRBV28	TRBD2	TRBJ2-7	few	CASSFQGGRAYEQYF	TGTGCCAGCAGTTTCCAGGGCGGGAGGGCCTACGAGCAGTACTTC
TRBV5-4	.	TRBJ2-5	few	CASSLAGEAGTQYF	TGTGCCAGCAGCTTGGCCGGGGAGGCGGGGACCCAGTACTTC
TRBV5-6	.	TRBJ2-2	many	CASSLELAQNTGELFF	TGTGCCAGCAGCTTGGAGTTAGCGCAGAACACCGGGGAGCTGTTTTTT
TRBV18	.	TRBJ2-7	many	CASSPSGIPYEQYF	TGTGCCAGCTCACCCTCCGGGATCCCCTACGAGCAGTACTTC
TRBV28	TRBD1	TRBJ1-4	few	CASSFSGTGGRKLFF	TGTGCCAGCAGTTTCTCCGGGACAGGTGGACGAAAACTGTTTTTT
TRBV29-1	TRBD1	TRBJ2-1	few	CSARQGMREQFF	TGCAGCGCCAGACAGGGGATGCGAGAGCAGTTCTTC
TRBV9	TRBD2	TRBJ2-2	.	CASSARGANTGELFF	TGTGCCAGCAGCGCTCGGGGGGCGAACACCGGGGAGCTGTTTTTT
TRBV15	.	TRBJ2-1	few	CATSRDPPSDKSSYNEQFF	TGTGCCACCAGCAGAGACCCCCCCTCTGACAAGAGCTCCTACAATGAGCAGTTCTTC
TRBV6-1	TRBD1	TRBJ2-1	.	CASSGDRGPYNEQFF	TGTGCCAGCAGTGGAGACAGGGGGCCCTACAATGAGCAGTTCTTC
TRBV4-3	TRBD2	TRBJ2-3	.	CASSQQTSGSISDTQYF	TGCGCCAGCAGCCAACAAACTAGCGGGAGCATTTCAGATACGCAGTATTTT
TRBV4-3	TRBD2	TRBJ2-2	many	CASSQARLAASGELFF	TGCGCCAGCAGCCAGGCTAGACTAGCGGCCTCCGGGGAGCTGTTTTTT
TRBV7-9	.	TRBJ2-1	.	CASSLAEGEQFF	TGTGCCAGCAGCCTAGCCGAGGGTGAGCAGTTCTTC
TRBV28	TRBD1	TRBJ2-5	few	CASSARDREETQYF	TGTGCCAGCAGTGCCCGGGACAGGGAAGAGACCCAGTACTTC
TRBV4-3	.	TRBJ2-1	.	CASSQDFTPEVVYNEQFF	TGCGCCAGCAGCCAAGACTTCACTCCCGAGGTGGTCTACAATGAGCAGTTCTTC
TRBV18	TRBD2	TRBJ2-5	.	CASSPPQLAGVGSETQYF	TGTGCCAGCTCACCACCGCAACTAGCGGGAGTTGGTTCAGAGACCCAGTACTTC
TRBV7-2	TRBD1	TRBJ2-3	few	CASSLRQGLATDTQYF	TGTGCCAGCAGCTTACGACAGGGCCTAGCCACAGATACGCAGTATTTT
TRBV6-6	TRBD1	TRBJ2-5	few	CASSLGTGQETQYF	TGTGCCAGCAGCCTGGGGACAGGACAAGAGACCCAGTACTTC
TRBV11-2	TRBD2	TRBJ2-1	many	CASSLVSGNRSYNEQFF	TGTGCCAGCAGCTTAGTTAGCGGGAATCGCTCCTACAATGAGCAGTTCTTC
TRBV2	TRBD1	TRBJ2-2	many	CASKIQGASTGELFF	TGTGCCAGCAAGATACAGGGGGCTAGCACCGGGGAGCTGTTTTTT
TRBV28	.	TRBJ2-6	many	CASRILQGSGANVLTF	TGTGCCAGCAGGATTCTACAGGGTTCTGGGGCCAACGTCCTGACTTTC
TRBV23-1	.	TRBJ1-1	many	CASSQSSWETEAFF	TGCGCCAGCAGTCAATCAAGTTGGGAGACTGAAGCTTTCTTT
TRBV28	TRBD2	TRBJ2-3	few	CASSLGTSGRRDTQYF	TGTGCCAGCAGTCTTGGGACTAGCGGGAGGCGAGATACGCAGTATTTT
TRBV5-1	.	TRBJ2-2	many	CASSLAGVNTGELFF	TGCGCCAGCAGCTTGGCCGGAGTCAACACCGGGGAGCTGTTTTTT
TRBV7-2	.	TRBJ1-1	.	CASSLVGWGMNTEAFF	TGTGCCAGCAGCCTGGTGGGGTGGGGCATGAACACTGAAGCTTTCTTT
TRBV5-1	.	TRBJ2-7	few	CASHTGNYEQYF	TGCGCCAGCCACACGGGGAACTACGAGCAGTACTTC
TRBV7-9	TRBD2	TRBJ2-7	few	CASSIRAGGLNEQYF	TGTGCCAGCAGCATAAGAGCGGGAGGTCTGAACGAGCAGTACTTC